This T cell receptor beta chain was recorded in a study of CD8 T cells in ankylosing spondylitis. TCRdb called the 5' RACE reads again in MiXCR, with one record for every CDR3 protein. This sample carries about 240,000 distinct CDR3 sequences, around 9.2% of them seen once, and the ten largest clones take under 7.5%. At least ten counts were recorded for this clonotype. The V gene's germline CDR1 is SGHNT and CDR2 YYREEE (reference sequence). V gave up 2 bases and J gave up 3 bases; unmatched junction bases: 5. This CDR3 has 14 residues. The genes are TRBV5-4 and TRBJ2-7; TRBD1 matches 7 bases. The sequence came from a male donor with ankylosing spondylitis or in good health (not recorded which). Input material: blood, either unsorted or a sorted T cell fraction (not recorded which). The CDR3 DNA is TGTGCCAGCAGCTTCGGAGACAGGGACTACGAGCAGTACTTC. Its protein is CASSFGDRDYEQYF. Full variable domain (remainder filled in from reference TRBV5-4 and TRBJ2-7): ETGVTQSPTHLIKTRGQQVTLRCSSQSGHNTVSWYQQALGQGPQFIFQYYREEENGRGNFPPRFSGLQFPNYSSELNVNALELDDSALYLCASSFGDRDYEQYFGPGTRLTVT.